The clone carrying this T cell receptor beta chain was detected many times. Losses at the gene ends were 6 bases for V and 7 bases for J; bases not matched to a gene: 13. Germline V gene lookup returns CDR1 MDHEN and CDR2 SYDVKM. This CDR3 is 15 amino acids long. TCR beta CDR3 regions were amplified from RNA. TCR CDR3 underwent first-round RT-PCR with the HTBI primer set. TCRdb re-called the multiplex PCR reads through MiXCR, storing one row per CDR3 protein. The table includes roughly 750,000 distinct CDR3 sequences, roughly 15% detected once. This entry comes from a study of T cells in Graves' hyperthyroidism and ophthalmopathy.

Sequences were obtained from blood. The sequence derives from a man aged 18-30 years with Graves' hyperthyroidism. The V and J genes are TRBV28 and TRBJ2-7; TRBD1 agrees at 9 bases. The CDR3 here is CASSPDRGLLGEQYF. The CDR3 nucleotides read TGTGCCAGCAGCCCGGACAGGGGCCTACTCGGAGAGCAGTACTTC.